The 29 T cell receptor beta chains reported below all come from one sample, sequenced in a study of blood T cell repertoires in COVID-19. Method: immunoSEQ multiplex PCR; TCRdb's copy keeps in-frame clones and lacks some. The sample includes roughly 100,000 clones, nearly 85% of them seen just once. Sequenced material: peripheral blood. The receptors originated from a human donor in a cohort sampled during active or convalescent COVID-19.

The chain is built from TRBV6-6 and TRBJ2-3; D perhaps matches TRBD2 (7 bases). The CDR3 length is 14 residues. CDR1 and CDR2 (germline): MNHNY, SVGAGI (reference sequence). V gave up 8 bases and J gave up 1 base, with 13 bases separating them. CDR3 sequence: CASGGGRGTDTQYF. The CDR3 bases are TGTGCCAGCGGGGGGGGGCGGGGCACAGATACGCAGTATTTT.

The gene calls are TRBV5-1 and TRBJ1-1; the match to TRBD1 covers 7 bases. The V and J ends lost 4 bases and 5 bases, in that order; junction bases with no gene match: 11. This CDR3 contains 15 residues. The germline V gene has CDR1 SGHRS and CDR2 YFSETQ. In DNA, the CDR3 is TGCGCCAGCAGCCCTCGGACAGGAATCGTGACTGAAGCTTTCTTT. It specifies CASSPRTGIVTEAFF.

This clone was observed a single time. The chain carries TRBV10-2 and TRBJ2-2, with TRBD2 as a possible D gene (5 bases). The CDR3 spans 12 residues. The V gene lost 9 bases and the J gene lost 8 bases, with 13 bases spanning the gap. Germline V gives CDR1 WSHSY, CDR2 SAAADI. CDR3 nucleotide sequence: TGCGCCAGTGCGGAGGCATTTGGGGAGCTGTTTTTT. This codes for CASAEAFGELFF.

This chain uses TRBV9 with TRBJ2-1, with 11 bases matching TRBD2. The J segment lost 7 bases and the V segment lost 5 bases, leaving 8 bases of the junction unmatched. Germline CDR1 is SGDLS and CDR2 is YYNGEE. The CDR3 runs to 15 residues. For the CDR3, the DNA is TGTGCCAGCAGTCCCGTAGCGGGGGGGCAGAATGAGCAGTTCTTC. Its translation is CASSPVAGGQNEQFF.

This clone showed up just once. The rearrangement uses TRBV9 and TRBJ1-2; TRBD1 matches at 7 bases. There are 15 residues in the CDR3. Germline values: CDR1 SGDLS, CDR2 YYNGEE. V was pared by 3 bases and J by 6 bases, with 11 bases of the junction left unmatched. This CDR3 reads CASSALLRGGDGYTF. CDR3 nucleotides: TGTGCCAGCAGCGCACTTCTGAGAGGGGGCGATGGCTACACCTTC.

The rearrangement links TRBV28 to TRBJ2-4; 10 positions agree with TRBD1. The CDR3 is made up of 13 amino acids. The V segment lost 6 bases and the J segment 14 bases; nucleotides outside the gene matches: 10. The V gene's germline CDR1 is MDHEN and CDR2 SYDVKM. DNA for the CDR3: TGTGCCAGCAGGCGGCCGGGACAGGGGAGGAAGTACTTC. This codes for CASRRPGQGRKYF.

The CDR3 protein is CASSEAQYSYNGYTF. CDR3 DNA: TGTGCCAGCAGTGAAGCGCAGTACAGCTATAACGGCTACACCTTC. The gene calls are TRBV6-1 and TRBJ1-2; D remains unclear. CDR1 is MNHNS, CDR2 SASEGT, per germline. V was shortened by 0 bases and J by 8 bases, with 16 bases between the two germline ends. The CDR3 loop spans 15 amino acids.

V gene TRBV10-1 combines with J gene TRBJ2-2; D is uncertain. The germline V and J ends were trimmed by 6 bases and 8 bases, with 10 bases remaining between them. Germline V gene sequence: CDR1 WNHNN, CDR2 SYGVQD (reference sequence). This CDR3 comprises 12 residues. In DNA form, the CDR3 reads TGCGCCAGCAGCGAACCTAGGGGGGAGCTGTTTTTT. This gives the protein CASSEPRGELFF.

CDR3 in DNA: TGTGCCTGGAGTAACAGGGGAAGAGGCTACACCTTC. It translates to CAWSNRGRGYTF. The chain combines TRBV30 with TRBJ1-2; TRBD1 agrees at 7 bases. The germline CDR1 and CDR2 sequences are GTSNPN and SVGIG (reference sequence). With V trimmed by 2 bases and J by 8 bases, 5 bases remained unmatched. The CDR3 is made up of 12 amino acids.

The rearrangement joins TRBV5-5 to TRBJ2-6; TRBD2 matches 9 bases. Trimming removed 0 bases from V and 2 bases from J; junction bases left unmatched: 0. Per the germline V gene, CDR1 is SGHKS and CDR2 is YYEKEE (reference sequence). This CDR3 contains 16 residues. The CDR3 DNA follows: TGTGCCAGCAGCTTGGTAGCGGGGGCTGGGGCCAACGTCCTGACTTTC. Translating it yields CASSLVAGAGANVLTF.

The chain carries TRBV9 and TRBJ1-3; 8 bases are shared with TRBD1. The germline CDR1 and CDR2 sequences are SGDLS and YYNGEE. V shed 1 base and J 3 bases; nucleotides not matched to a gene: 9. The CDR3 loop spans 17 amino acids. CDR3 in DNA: TGTGCCAGCAGCGTATCCTCGGACAGGGTATTTGGAAACACCATATATTTT. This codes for CASSVSSDRVFGNTIYF.

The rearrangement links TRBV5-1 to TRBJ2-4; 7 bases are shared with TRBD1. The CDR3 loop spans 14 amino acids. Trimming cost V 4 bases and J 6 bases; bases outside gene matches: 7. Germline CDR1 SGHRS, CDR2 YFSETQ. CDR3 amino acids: CASSPRQGGNIQYF. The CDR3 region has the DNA TGCGCCAGCAGCCCCCGACAGGGTGGAAACATTCAGTACTTC. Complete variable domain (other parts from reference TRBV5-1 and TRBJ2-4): KAGVTQTPRYLIKTRGQQVTLSCSPISGHRSVSWYQQTPGQGLQFLFEYFSETQRNKGNFPGRFSGRQFSNSRSEMNVSTLELGDSALYLCASSPRQGGNIQYFGAGTRLSVL.

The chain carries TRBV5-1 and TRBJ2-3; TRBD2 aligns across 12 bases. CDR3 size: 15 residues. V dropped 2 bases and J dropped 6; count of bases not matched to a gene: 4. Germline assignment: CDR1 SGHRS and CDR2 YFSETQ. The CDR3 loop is CASSFLAGGMDTQYF. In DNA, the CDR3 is TGCGCCAGCAGCTTTCTAGCGGGGGGGATGGATACGCAGTATTTT. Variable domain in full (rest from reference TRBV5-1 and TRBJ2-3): KAGVTQTPRYLIKTRGQQVTLSCSPISGHRSVSWYQQTPGQGLQFLFEYFSETQRNKGNFPGRFSGRQFSNSRSEMNVSTLELGDSALYLCASSFLAGGMDTQYFGPGTRLTVL.

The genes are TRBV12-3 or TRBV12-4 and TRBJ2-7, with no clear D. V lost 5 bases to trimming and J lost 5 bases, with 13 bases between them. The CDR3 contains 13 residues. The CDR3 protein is CASSVRRHNEQYF. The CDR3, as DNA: TGTGCCAGCAGTGTACGGCGGCACAACGAGCAGTACTTC.

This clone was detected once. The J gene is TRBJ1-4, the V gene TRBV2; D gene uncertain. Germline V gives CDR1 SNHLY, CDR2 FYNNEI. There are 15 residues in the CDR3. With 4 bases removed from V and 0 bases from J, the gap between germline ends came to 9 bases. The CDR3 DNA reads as TGTGCCAGCAGTGCCGTTTCTGCAACTAATGAAAAACTGTTTTTT. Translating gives CASSAVSATNEKLFF. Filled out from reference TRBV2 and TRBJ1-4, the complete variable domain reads EPEVTQTPSHQVTQMGQEVILRCVPISNHLYFYWYRQILGQKVEFLVSFYNNEISEKSEIFDDQFSVERPDGSNFTLKIRSTKLEDSAMYFCASSAVSATNEKLFFGSGTQLSVL.

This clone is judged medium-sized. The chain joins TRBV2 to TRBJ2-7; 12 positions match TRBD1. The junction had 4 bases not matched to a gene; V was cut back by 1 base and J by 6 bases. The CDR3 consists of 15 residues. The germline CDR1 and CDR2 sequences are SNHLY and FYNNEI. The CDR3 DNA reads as TGTGCCAGCAGTGAAGGGGGGACAGGGGGCGGCGAGCAGTACTTC. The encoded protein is CASSEGGTGGGEQYF.

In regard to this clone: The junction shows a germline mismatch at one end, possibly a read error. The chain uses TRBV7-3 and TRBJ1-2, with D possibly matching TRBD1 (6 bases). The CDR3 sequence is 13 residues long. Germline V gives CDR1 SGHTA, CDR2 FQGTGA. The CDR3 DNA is TGTGCCAGCAGCCCGCTCCCCTCGGGGACATCACACTTC. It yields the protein CASSPLPSGTSHF.

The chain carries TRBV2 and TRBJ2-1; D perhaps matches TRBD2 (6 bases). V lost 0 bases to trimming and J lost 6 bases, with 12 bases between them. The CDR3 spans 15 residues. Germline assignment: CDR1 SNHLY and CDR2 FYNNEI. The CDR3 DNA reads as TGTGCCAGCAGTGAAGCGCTGGGGGACTCCAATGAGCAGTTCTTC. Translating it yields CASSEALGDSNEQFF.

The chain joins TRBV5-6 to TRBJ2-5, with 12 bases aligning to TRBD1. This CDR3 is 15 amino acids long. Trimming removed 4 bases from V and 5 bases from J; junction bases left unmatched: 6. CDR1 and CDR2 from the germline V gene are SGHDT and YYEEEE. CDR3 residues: CASSAGQGAWETQYF. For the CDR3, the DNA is TGTGCCAGCAGCGCGGGACAGGGGGCCTGGGAGACCCAGTACTTC. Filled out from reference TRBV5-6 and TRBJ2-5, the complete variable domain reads DAGVTQSPTHLIKTRGQQVTLRCSPKSGHDTVSWYQQALGQGPQFIFQYYEEEERQRGNFPDRFSGHQFPNYSSELNVNALLLGDSALYLCASSAGQGAWETQYFGPGTRLLVL.

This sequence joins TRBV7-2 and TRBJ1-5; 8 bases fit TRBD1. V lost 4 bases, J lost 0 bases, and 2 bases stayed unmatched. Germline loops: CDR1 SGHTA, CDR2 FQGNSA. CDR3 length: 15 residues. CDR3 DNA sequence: TGTGCCAGCAGCTCGACAGGGGTTAGCAATCAGCCCCAGCATTTT. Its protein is CASSSTGVSNQPQHF.

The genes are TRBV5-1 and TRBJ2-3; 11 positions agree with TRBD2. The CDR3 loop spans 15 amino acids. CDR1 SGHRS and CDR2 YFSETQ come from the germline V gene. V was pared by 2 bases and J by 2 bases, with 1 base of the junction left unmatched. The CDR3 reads CASSFSGGDTDTQYF. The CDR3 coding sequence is TGCGCCAGCAGCTTTAGCGGGGGGGACACAGATACGCAGTATTTT.

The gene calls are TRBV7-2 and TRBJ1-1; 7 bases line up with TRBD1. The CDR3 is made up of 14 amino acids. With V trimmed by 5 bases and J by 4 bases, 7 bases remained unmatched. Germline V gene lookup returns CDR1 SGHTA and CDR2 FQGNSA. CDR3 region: CASSPNRGLTEAFF. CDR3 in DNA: TGTGCCAGCAGCCCCAACAGGGGTCTCACTGAAGCTTTCTTT.

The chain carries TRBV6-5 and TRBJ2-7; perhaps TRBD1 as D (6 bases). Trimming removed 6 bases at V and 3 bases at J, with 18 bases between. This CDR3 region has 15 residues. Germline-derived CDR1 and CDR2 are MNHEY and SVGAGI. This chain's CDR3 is CASRKGGDSNYEQYF. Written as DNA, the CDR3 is TGTGCCAGCAGGAAAGGGGGAGACTCAAACTACGAGCAGTACTTC.

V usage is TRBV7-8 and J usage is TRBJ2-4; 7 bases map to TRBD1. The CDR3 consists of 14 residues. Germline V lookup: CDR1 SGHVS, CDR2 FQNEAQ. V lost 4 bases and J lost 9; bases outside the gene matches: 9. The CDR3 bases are TGTGCCAGCAGCTCCGGGACAGAAAGGGGCATTCAGTACTTC. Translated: CASSSGTERGIQYF. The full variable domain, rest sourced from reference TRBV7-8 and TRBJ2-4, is GAGVSQSPRYKVAKRGQDVALRCDPISGHVSLFWYQQALGQGPEFLTYFQNEAQLDKSGLPSDRFFAERPEGSVSTLKIQRTQQEDSAVYLCASSSGTERGIQYFGAGTRLSVL.

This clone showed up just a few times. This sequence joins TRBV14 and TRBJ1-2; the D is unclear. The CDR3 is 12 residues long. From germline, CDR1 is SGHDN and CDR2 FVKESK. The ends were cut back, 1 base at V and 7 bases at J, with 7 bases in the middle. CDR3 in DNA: TGTGCCAGCAGCCAAGTCCGGGGTGGCTACACCTTC. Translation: CASSQVRGGYTF.

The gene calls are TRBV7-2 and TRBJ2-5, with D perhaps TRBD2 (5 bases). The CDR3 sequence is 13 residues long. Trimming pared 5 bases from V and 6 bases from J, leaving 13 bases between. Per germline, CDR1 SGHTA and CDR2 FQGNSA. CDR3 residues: CASSPGLAKTQYF. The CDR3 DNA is TGTGCCAGCAGCCCGGGCCTAGCTAAGACCCAGTACTTC.

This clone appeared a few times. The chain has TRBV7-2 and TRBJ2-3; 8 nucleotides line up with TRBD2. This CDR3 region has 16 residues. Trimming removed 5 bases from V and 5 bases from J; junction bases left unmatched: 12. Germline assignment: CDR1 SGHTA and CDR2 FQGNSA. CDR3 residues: CASSPGRGAVGDTQYF. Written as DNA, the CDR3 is TGTGCCAGCAGCCCTGGGCGGGGGGCAGTGGGAGATACGCAGTATTTT.

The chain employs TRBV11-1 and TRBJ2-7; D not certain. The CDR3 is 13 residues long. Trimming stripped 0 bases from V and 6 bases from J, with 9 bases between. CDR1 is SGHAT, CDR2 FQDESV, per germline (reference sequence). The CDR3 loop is CASSLAAPGEQYF. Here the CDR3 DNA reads TGTGCCAGCAGCTTAGCCGCGCCTGGCGAGCAGTACTTC.

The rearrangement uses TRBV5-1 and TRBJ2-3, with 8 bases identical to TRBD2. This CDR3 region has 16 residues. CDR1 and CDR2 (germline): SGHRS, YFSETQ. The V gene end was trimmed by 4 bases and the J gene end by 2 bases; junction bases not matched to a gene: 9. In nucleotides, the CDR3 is TGCGCCAGCAGCCGAACTAGCGGAGGGATCACAGATACGCAGTATTTT. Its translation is CASSRTSGGITDTQYF.